What follows are 29 T cell receptor beta chains derived from one specimen sequenced in a study of identical twins. Via MiXCR, TCRdb re-called the 5' RACE reads, giving one row per CDR3 protein. In the table there are roughly 250,000 distinct CDR3 sequences, over 13% of which are singletons. The sequencing input was memory (CD45RO+) T cells sorted from blood. The source is a woman between 18 and 29 years old in good health.

This rearrangement joins TRBV20-1 to TRBJ2-5; D may be TRBD2 (6 bases). This CDR3 has 16 residues. The germline V gene has CDR1 DFQATT and CDR2 SNEGSKA (reference sequence). Between the trimmed V and J ends, which lost 6 bases and 0 bases, there was a span of 20 bases. CDR3 loop: CSARHQGGANQETQYF. In nucleotides, the CDR3 is TGCAGTGCACGGCATCAGGGCGGGGCAAACCAAGAGACCCAGTACTTC.

This clonotype was seen only a few times. The V gene is TRBV20-1, the J gene TRBJ2-3; 8 bases agree with TRBD2. With V trimmed by 4 bases and J by 4 bases, 7 bases remained unmatched. CDR1 and CDR2 from the germline V gene are DFQATT and SNEGSKA (reference sequence). The CDR3 sequence is 14 residues long. The chain's CDR3 is CSAKAGGPADTQYF. The CDR3 coding sequence is TGCAGTGCTAAGGCGGGAGGACCCGCAGATACGCAGTATTTT.

J is TRBJ1-1 and V is TRBV28; tentatively, D is TRBD1 (5 bases). This CDR3 has 15 amino acids. V lost 6 bases, J lost 1 base, and 15 bases lay in between. The germline V gene encodes CDR1 MDHEN and CDR2 SYDVKM. CDR3 amino acids: CASSSRGYENTEAFF. CDR3 DNA sequence: TGTGCCAGCAGCTCGCGGGGCTACGAGAACACTGAAGCTTTCTTT.

A few counts support this clonotype. CDR3: CASSLATGQGRGYTF. In DNA form, the CDR3 reads TGTGCCAGCAGTCTGGCAACCGGACAGGGTCGCGGCTACACCTTC. J is TRBJ1-2 and V is TRBV28; 8 nucleotides agree with TRBD1. The CDR3 consists of 15 residues. Germline lookup yields CDR1 MDHEN and CDR2 SYDVKM. The ends lost 5 bases at V and 8 bases at J; junction bases unmatched: 13.

This clonotype was detected only a few times. The rearrangement joins TRBV15 to TRBJ2-7; 10 positions match TRBD2. This CDR3 region has 15 residues. The germline V gene has CDR1 LNHNV and CDR2 YYDKDF (reference sequence). The junction had 5 bases not matched to a gene; V was cut back by 4 bases and J by 2 bases. In DNA form, the CDR3 reads TGTGCCACCAGCACGTCTAGCGGGAGAACCTACGAGCAGTACTTC. It codes for CATSTSSGRTYEQYF.

In this sample, this clonotype turned up a few times. The V call is TRBV29-1, the J call TRBJ1-4; a possible D gene is TRBD1 (5 bases). The CDR3 sequence is 13 residues long. Germline lookup yields CDR1 SQVTM and CDR2 ANQGSEA. V dropped 1 base and J dropped 8 bases, with 11 bases sitting between them. CDR3 protein: CSVEVGGSEKLFF. The DNA of the CDR3 is TGCAGCGTTGAAGTGGGGGGATCCGAAAAACTGTTTTTT.

J is TRBJ2-7 and V is TRBV5-1, with D tentatively TRBD1 (5 bases). The CDR3 is made up of 15 amino acids. Germline V lookup: CDR1 SGHRS, CDR2 YFSETQ. V was trimmed by 1 base and J by 2 bases, leaving 13 bases between them. In nucleotides, the CDR3 is TGCGCCAGCAGCTTGCGGCAGGGTGGGCCCTACGAGCAGTACTTC. It codes for CASSLRQGGPYEQYF.

This clonotype was recorded many times. The V gene is TRBV2, the J gene TRBJ1-1, with D perhaps matching TRBD1 (5 bases). The ends were cut back, 3 bases at V and 1 base at J, with 6 bases in the middle. The CDR3 is 13 residues long. CDR1 is SNHLY, CDR2 FYNNEI, per germline. CDR3 nucleotide sequence: TGTGCCAGCAGTGAGGGGGGGAACACTGAAGCTTTCTTT. Translation: CASSEGGNTEAFF.

Notes on this clonotype: Since the CDR3 does not end with the conserved phenylalanine or tryptophan, this likely comes from a read error. V and J are TRBV5-5 and TRBJ2-1; 9 nucleotides agree with TRBD1. The CDR3 loop spans 13 amino acids. Trimming cost V 7 bases and J 7 bases; bases outside gene matches: 6. Germline values: CDR1 SGHKS, CDR2 YYEKEE (reference sequence). The DNA for the CDR3 is TGTGCCAGCTCGCGGGACAGGGCTAATGAGCAGTTCTAC. Its translation is CASSRDRANEQFY.

This clonotype turned up a few times. One end of the junction is discordant with germline, which a read error may explain. The CDR3: CASSDGNFQAQHF. In DNA form, the CDR3 reads TGCGCCAGCAGTGACGGTAACTTTCAGGCCCAGCATTTT. The rearrangement uses TRBV10-2 and TRBJ1-5; D gene unclear. The CDR3 covers 13 residues. Germline-derived CDR1 and CDR2 are WSHSY and SAAADI.

This clonotype was counted a few times. In DNA, the CDR3 is TGCGCCAGCAGCCCTAACGGACAGCCAGATACGCAGTATTTT. The encoded protein is CASSPNGQPDTQYF. The rearrangement uses TRBV5-1 and TRBJ2-3, with D possibly TRBD1 on 6 matching bases. The CDR3 has 14 amino acids. Germline loops: CDR1 SGHRS, CDR2 YFSETQ. With 4 bases removed from V and 4 bases from J, the gap between germline ends came to 13 bases.

This chain links TRBV27 with TRBJ2-1; D is perhaps TRBD1 (6 bases). The germline CDR1 and CDR2 sequences are MNHEY and SMNVEV (reference sequence). V gave up 3 bases and J gave up 4 bases, with 10 bases separating them. The CDR3 runs to 14 residues. This CDR3 reads CASSFSDRYNEQFF. Written as DNA, the CDR3 is TGTGCCAGCAGTTTTTCCGACAGGTACAATGAGCAGTTCTTC.

The chain carries TRBV7-2 and TRBJ1-1; weak D call: TRBD1 (5 bases). CDR3 size: 15 residues. The V gene's germline CDR1 is SGHTA and CDR2 FQGNSA. The V gene lost 1 base and the J gene lost 0 bases, with 9 bases spanning the gap. The CDR3 coding sequence is TGTGCCAGCAGCTTAGGCAGGGCTATGAACACTGAAGCTTTCTTT. Translating it yields CASSLGRAMNTEAFF.

This clonotype was detected many times. V usage is TRBV20-1 and J usage is TRBJ1-2, with D perhaps TRBD1 (5 bases). Germline V gives CDR1 DFQATT, CDR2 SNEGSKA (reference sequence). Trimming removed 3 bases at V and 14 bases at J, with 22 bases between. The CDR3 is made up of 13 amino acids. In DNA, the CDR3 is TGCAGTGCTAGGACGGGGGACTCCCCTGCAAGGACCTTC. Its translation is CSARTGDSPARTF.

The chain links TRBV12-3 or TRBV12-4 to TRBJ2-1; TRBD2 might be the D (5 bases). V was trimmed by 3 bases and J by 12 bases, leaving 18 bases between them. The CDR3 consists of 14 residues. CDR3 DNA sequence: TGTGCCAGCAGTTTCCGGACTCAGGCGGGTGTGCAGTTCTTC. As protein: CASSFRTQAGVQFF.

The table lists this clonotype with many counts. The rearrangement links TRBV20-1 to TRBJ2-3; D unclear. The germline gives CDR1 DFQATT, CDR2 SNEGSKA (reference sequence). V was clipped by 8 bases and J by 1 base, with 13 bases between them. The CDR3 covers 13 residues. CDR3 residues: CSPLVDGTDTQYF. The DNA for the CDR3 is TGCAGTCCTTTAGTGGATGGCACAGATACGCAGTATTTT.

There are many counts of this clonotype. The rearrangement joins TRBV6-1 to TRBJ1-3, with D hard to call. This CDR3 comprises 15 residues. Per the germline V gene, CDR1 is MNHNS and CDR2 is SASEGT. V was trimmed by 8 bases and J by 0 bases, leaving 14 bases between them. The CDR3 protein is CASGKLSRSGNTIYF. CDR3 sequence (DNA): TGTGCCAGCGGGAAGTTAAGCCGCTCTGGAAACACCATATATTTT.

This clonotype was observed a handful of times. V usage is TRBV12-3 or TRBV12-4 and J usage is TRBJ1-1; unclear D gene. The length of the CDR3 is 12 residues. V lost 6 bases and J 3 bases, leaving 8 bases between the germline ends. The CDR3 DNA is TGTGCCAGCAGCCTAAGGGACACTGAAGCTTTCTTT. Its translation: CASSLRDTEAFF.

This clonotype was recorded a few times. The CDR3 sequence is CASSSWTSGKGRDEQFF. The CDR3 coding sequence is TGTGCCAGCAGTTCATGGACTAGCGGGAAGGGTAGGGATGAGCAGTTCTTC. This rearrangement joins TRBV12-3 or TRBV12-4 to TRBJ2-1; 12 bases line up with TRBD2. Trimming at V came to 4 bases and at J to 8 bases, leaving 12 bases not matched to a gene. The CDR3 is 17 amino acids.

This clonotype was counted only a few times. V usage is TRBV20-1 and J usage is TRBJ1-2, with 8 bases that match TRBD1. Trimming cost V 1 base and J 7 bases; bases outside gene matches: 5. The V gene's germline CDR1 is DFQATT and CDR2 SNEGSKA (reference sequence). The CDR3 contains 13 residues. Here the CDR3 reads CSARVPGGSGYTF. CDR3 bases: TGCAGTGCTAGAGTTCCAGGGGGCTCTGGCTACACCTTC.

The chain links TRBV7-2 to TRBJ2-7, with 12 positions matching TRBD1. The CDR3 consists of 15 residues. CDR1 and CDR2 (germline): SGHTA, FQGNSA. V gave up 4 bases and J gave up 6 bases; unmatched junction bases: 7. The CDR3 DNA reads as TGTGCCAGCAGCTATAAGGGACAGGGGGCCCGCGAGCAGTACTTC. Protein product: CASSYKGQGAREQYF.

The V and J genes are TRBV2 and TRBJ1-6; TRBD1 aligns across 7 bases. The CDR3 sequence is 14 residues long. CDR1 and CDR2 from the germline V gene are SNHLY and FYNNEI. The V gene end was trimmed by 8 bases and the J gene end by 3 bases; junction bases not matched to a gene: 4. The CDR3 coding sequence is TGTGCCAGCGGGGACAGTATCTATAATTCACCCCTCCACTTT. It is translated as CASGDSIYNSPLHF. The whole variable domain, filled in from reference TRBV2 and TRBJ1-6, reads EPEVTQTPSHQVTQMGQEVILRCVPISNHLYFYWYRQILGQKVEFLVSFYNNEISEKSEIFDDQFSVERPDGSNFTLKIRSTKLEDSAMYFCASGDSIYNSPLHFGNGTRLTVT.

This chain links TRBV20-1 with TRBJ2-6, with TRBD1 identical over 8 bases. Germline assignment: CDR1 DFQATT and CDR2 SNEGSKA (reference sequence). V shed 0 bases and J 3 bases; nucleotides not matched to a gene: 10. The CDR3 runs to 18 residues. The CDR3 DNA reads TGCAGTGCTAGAGATCTGGGCAGGGGGCAAGGTGGGGCCAACGTCCTGACTTTC. Translating gives CSARDLGRGQGGANVLTF.

This clonotype appeared many times. The conserved phenylalanine or tryptophan is not found at the CDR3 terminus, so this likely reflects a read error. The DNA is left out, because the CDR3 cannot be placed on it with certainty; the CDR3 is given as TCRdb lists it. The CDR3 here is CASSLAPRTGAFI. The rearrangement joins TRBV7-8 to TRBJ2-7; the listed D gene, TRBD1, was not tested against the DNA. The CDR3 is 13 amino acids in total, end residues counted. CDR1 and CDR2 (germline): SGHVS, FQNEAQ.

The genes are TRBV24-1 and TRBJ2-3; D unclear. Trimming took 6 bases from V and 2 from J, leaving 8 bases between them. Per germline, CDR1 KGHDR and CDR2 SFDVKD. CDR3 size: 13 residues. CDR3 loop: CATSSPSTDTQYF. The CDR3, as DNA: TGTGCCACCAGTTCCCCGTCCACAGATACGCAGTATTTT.

This chain uses TRBV6-1 with TRBJ1-2; D may be TRBD1 (5 bases). Trimming removed 5 bases from V and 7 bases from J, with 20 bases in between. The CDR3 spans 15 residues. Germline CDR1 and CDR2: MNHNS and SASEGT. Here the CDR3 DNA reads TGTGCCAGCAGTAGTTTAGGGGCTCGGTATTCTGGCTACACCTTC. Encoded protein: CASSSLGARYSGYTF.

This clonotype has ten or more counts. The rearrangement joins TRBV3-1 to TRBJ2-1; no clear D. This CDR3 is 17 amino acids long. CDR1 LGHDT and CDR2 YNNKEL come from the germline V gene (reference sequence). V was shortened by 0 bases and J by 2 bases, with 14 bases between the two germline ends. The CDR3 nucleotides are TGTGCCAGCAGCCAAGAGTTAGTTACCCCCACCTACAATGAGCAGTTCTTC. It is translated as CASSQELVTPTYNEQFF.

This chain joins TRBV27 and TRBJ2-7; D is uncertain. This CDR3 is built from 15 residues. Germline V gene sequence: CDR1 MNHEY, CDR2 SMNVEV (reference sequence). V was pared by 6 bases and J by 1 base, with 16 bases between. The CDR3 coding sequence is TGTGCCAGCAGCTCTCCTTCCCTAAGGTCCTACGAGCAGTACTTC. Protein sequence: CASSSPSLRSYEQYF.

This clonotype showed up just a few times. The chain employs TRBV27 and TRBJ1-2; 10 bases are a match to TRBD1. Germline trimming cut 5 bases from V and 7 bases from J; bases unmatched to any gene: 10. Germline CDR1 reads MNHEY; CDR2 reads SMNVEV (reference sequence). The CDR3 runs to 15 residues. The CDR3 sequence is CASSPPGQGWFGYTF. For the CDR3, the DNA is TGTGCCAGCAGTCCTCCGGGACAGGGGTGGTTTGGCTACACCTTC.